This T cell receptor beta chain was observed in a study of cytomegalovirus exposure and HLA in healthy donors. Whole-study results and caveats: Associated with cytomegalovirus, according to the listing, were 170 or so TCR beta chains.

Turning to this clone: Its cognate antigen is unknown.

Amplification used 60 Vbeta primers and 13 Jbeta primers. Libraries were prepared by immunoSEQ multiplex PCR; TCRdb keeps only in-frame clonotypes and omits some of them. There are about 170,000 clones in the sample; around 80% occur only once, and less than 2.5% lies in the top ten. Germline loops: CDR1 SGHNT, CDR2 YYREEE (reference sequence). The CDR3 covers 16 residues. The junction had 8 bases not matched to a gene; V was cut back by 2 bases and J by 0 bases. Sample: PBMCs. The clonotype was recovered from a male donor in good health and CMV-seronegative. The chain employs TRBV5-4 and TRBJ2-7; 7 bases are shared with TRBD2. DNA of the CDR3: TGTGCCAGCAGCTTACGGCGGGCTAGCGGCTCCTACGAGCAGTACTTC. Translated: CASSLRRASGSYEQYF.